These 10 T cell receptor beta chains were all obtained from the same sample, sequenced in a study of shared clonotypes between healthy human individuals. Some clones are missing from TCRdb's copy, which holds only in-frame ones; the method was immunoSEQ multiplex PCR. Counted here are about 460,000 clones, more than 70% occurring once; the ten biggest clones make up more than 10%. The sample taken for sequencing was PBMCs. The receptor set was obtained from a woman between 35 and 50 years old in good health. Some clones in this sample may be carry-over from other donors' samples.

The chain links TRBV7-2 to TRBJ2-3; D is undetermined. CDR1 and CDR2 from the germline V gene are SGHTA and FQGNSA. The length of the CDR3 is 13 residues. V lost 2 bases, J lost 4 bases, and 7 bases lay in between. The CDR3 region is CASSLNLADTQYF. As DNA, the CDR3 is TGTGCCAGCAGCTTAAATTTGGCAGATACGCAGTATTTT.

V is TRBV28 and J is TRBJ1-4; 10 bases map to TRBD1. With V trimmed by 5 bases and J by 7 bases, 7 bases remained unmatched. The length of the CDR3 is 15 residues. CDR1 and CDR2 from the germline V gene are MDHEN and SYDVKM. The CDR3 DNA reads as TGTGCCAGCAGTGGGACAGGGGCGCTGGGTGAAAAACTGTTTTTT. It specifies CASSGTGALGEKLFF.

The J gene is TRBJ2-7, the V gene TRBV11-2; 9 bases are shared with TRBD2. The germline gives CDR1 SGHAT, CDR2 FQNNGV. J was trimmed by 1 base and V by 2 bases; bases with no gene match: 3. CDR3 length: 15 residues. The chain's CDR3 is CASSLRTSASYEQYF. Here the CDR3 DNA reads TGTGCCAGCAGCTTAAGGACTAGCGCATCCTACGAGCAGTACTTC.

Points on this clone: A single base is all that separates this from a far larger clone, so a read error is likely. V usage is TRBV2 and J usage is TRBJ2-7; D gene ambiguous. CDR1 and CDR2 from the germline V gene are SNHLY and FYNNEI. The CDR3 has 16 residues. Trimming took 7 bases from V and 6 from J, leaving 25 bases between them. The CDR3: CASKQPPVEQETEQYF. The DNA for the CDR3 is TGTGCCAGCAAACAACCACCAGTGGAGCAGGAGACCGAGCAGTACTTC.

The V and J genes are TRBV9 and TRBJ1-2; tentatively, D is TRBD1 (6 bases). The CDR3 has 12 amino acids. Germline loops: CDR1 SGDLS, CDR2 YYNGEE. V lost 4 bases and J lost 10, with 14 bases in between. CDR3 in DNA: TGTGCCAGCAGCCGCACGGACAGCAACTACACCTTC. This encodes CASSRTDSNYTF. Supplemented by reference TRBV9 and TRBJ1-2, the full variable domain reads DSGVTQTPKHLITATGQRVTLRCSPRSGDLSVYWYQQSLDQGLQFLIQYYNGEERAKGNILERFSAQQFPDLHSELNLSSLELGDSALYFCASSRTDSNYTFGSGTRLTVV.

The J gene is TRBJ1-5, the V gene TRBV2, with 7 bases aligning to TRBD1. Unmatched junction bases numbered 9, after V lost 3 bases and J lost 7 bases. This CDR3 contains 15 residues. Per germline, CDR1 SNHLY and CDR2 FYNNEI. The DNA of the CDR3 is TGTGCCAGCAGTGACCCGGCCAGGGGGGACCAGCCCCAGCATTTT. Protein: CASSDPARGDQPQHF.

J is TRBJ2-3 and V is TRBV7-2; 9 nucleotides line up with TRBD2. Trimming at V came to 3 bases and at J to 4 bases, leaving 5 bases not matched to a gene. Germline-derived CDR1 and CDR2 are SGHTA and FQGNSA. This CDR3 region has 15 residues. CDR3 DNA: TGTGCCAGCAGCTTGAGCGGGAGGTTCGCAGATACGCAGTATTTT. Translation: CASSLSGRFADTQYF.

As concerns this clone: Since a much larger clone is just one base distant, this may be a read error. The CDR3 spells CASNPGLAGIYEQYF. CDR3 DNA sequence: TGTGCCAGCAACCCCGGACTAGCGGGAATCTACGAGCAGTACTTC. The chain recombines TRBV9 with TRBJ2-7; 12 nucleotides line up with TRBD2. The CDR3 sequence is 15 residues long. J lost 3 bases, V lost 6 bases, and 7 bases had no gene match. The germline gives CDR1 SGDLS, CDR2 YYNGEE.

This chain links TRBV5-4 with TRBJ1-1; D remains ambiguous. Trimming removed 4 bases from V and 5 bases from J, with 12 bases in between. Looked up from germline, CDR1 is SGHNT and CDR2 is YYREEE (reference sequence). There are 13 residues in the CDR3. The CDR3 nucleotides read TGTGCCAGCAGCCAAGGTCGAAAGACTGAAGCTTTCTTT. The encoded protein is CASSQGRKTEAFF.

In DNA form, the CDR3 reads TGTGCCAGCAGCTTAGATTTGGCGGCCCAGTACTTC. Its translation is CASSLDLAAQYF. This chain uses TRBV7-2 with TRBJ2-5; D is undetermined. CDR3 size: 12 residues. Trimming took off 1 base at V and 9 bases at J, with 9 bases between the two ends. Germline assignment: CDR1 SGHTA and CDR2 FQGNSA.